The following is a T cell receptor beta chain sequence with its context. This sample was taken from a study of shared clonotypes between healthy human individuals. Clones were sequenced by immunoSEQ multiplex PCR, and TCRdb holds only the in-frame ones, with some missing. The sample lists 2 million to 3 million clones, approximately 94% occurring once. The sequence came from a man aged 18-30 years in good health. Some clones in this sample may be carry-over from other donors' samples. Source material: naive CD4+ T cells from PBMCs. Subset noted: CD45RA+ positively selected.

The CDR3 region has the DNA TGCGCCAGCAGCTTGTCCCGGGGAGACGAGCAGTACTTC. It specifies CASSLSRGDEQYF. This chain connects TRBV5-1 to TRBJ2-7; D perhaps matches TRBD2 (5 bases). The CDR3 loop spans 13 amino acids. Germline V CDR1 and CDR2: SGHRS, YFSETQ. V was trimmed by 1 base and J by 5 bases, leaving 10 bases between them.